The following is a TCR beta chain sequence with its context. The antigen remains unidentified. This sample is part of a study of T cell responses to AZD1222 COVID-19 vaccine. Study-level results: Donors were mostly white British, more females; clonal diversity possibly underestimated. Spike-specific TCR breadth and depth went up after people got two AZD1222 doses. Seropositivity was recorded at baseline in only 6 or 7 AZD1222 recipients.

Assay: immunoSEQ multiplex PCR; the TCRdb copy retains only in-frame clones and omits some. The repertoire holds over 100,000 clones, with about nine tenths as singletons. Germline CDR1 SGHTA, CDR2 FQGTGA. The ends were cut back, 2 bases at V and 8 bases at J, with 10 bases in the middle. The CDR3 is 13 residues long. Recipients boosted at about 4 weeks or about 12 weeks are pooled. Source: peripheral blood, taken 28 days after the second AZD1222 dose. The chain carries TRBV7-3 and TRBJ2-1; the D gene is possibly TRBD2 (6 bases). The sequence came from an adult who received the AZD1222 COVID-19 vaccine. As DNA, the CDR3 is TGTGCCAGCAGCTTACTTCCGGGGGATGAGCAGTTCTTC. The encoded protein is CASSLLPGDEQFF.